These 21 T cell receptor beta chains originate from one sample sequenced in a study of vaccination and CD4 T cells after COVID-19. Cultured CD4+ T cells had their DNA profiled by the Oncomine TCR Beta short-read assay. One entry per CDR3 protein results from TCRdb running MiXCR on the PCR reads. Of 10,000 to 15,000 distinct CDR3 sequences listed, 40% to 55% are singletons. Treatment: approximately 9-day PBMC culture with coronavirus spike peptide pools or control peptides (ViraFEST assay). These receptors' targets are unknown. This sample comprised CD4+ T cells from blood, cultured in vitro, obtained before SARS-CoV-2 vaccination. The receptors originated from a human donor who had recovered from COVID-19.

The CDR3 bases are TGCAGTGCTAGGGGACAGGGGGCGTGGAATTCACCCCTCCACTTT. As protein: CSARGQGAWNSPLHF. The genes are TRBV20-1 and TRBJ1-6; TRBD1 matches 12 bases. The CDR3 has 15 residues. Germline CDR1 is DFQATT and CDR2 is SNEGSKA (reference sequence). Losses at the gene ends were 3 bases for V and 7 bases for J; bases not matched to a gene: 4.

The V and J genes are TRBV19 and TRBJ2-5; 7 positions match TRBD2. Trimming removed 10 bases from V and 5 bases from J; junction bases left unmatched: 13. The length of the CDR3 is 14 residues. CDR1 is LNHDA and CDR2 is SQIVND in the germline V gene (reference sequence). The CDR3 DNA reads TGTGCCACCCGTGGGGGGGAGGGCCTTGAGACCCAGTACTTC. It specifies CATRGGEGLETQYF.

This clonotype was seen a few times. The V call is TRBV27, the J call TRBJ2-5, with 12 positions matching TRBD2. The length of the CDR3 is 15 residues. With V trimmed by 5 bases and J by 5 bases, 6 bases remained unmatched. Germline-derived CDR1 and CDR2 are MNHEY and SMNVEV (reference sequence). The CDR3 region is CASSPTSGGPETQYF. The CDR3 DNA follows: TGTGCCAGCAGTCCGACTAGCGGGGGACCGGAGACCCAGTACTTC.

The chain carries TRBV28 and TRBJ2-3; tentatively, D is TRBD2 (5 bases). In germline, CDR1 is MDHEN, CDR2 SYDVKM. V dropped 6 bases and J dropped 4 bases, with 11 bases sitting between them. CDR3 length: 13 residues. In nucleotides, the CDR3 is TGTGCCAGCAGGGTCGGAGCGGCAGATACGCAGTATTTT. It specifies CASRVGAADTQYF.

The CDR3 nucleotides are TGTGCCACCAGGGACAGGGGACGTAATGGCTACACCTTC. Amino acid sequence: CATRDRGRNGYTF. The rearrangement links TRBV27 to TRBJ1-2, with 10 bases lining up with TRBD1. With 10 bases clipped from V and 6 bases from J, the junction kept 8 bases outside the gene matches. The germline gives CDR1 MNHEY, CDR2 SMNVEV (reference sequence). The CDR3 is made up of 13 amino acids.

This clonotype was observed once. The genes are TRBV28 and TRBJ2-3, with D perhaps given as TRBD1 or TRBD2 (6 bases each). V was cut by 7 bases and J by 5 bases, with 22 bases left in between. CDR1 is MDHEN and CDR2 is SYDVKM in the germline V gene. The CDR3 is 16 amino acids. CDR3 region: CASIQSLGGGRDTQYF. The CDR3 DNA sequence: TGTGCCAGCATCCAATCTCTCGGAGGGGGTAGAGATACGCAGTATTTT.

This clonotype was observed a few times. The rearrangement links TRBV24-1 to TRBJ1-2; 9 nucleotides match TRBD1. This CDR3 is built from 15 residues. The trim removed 4 bases at V and 6 bases at J, leaving 8 bases unmatched. The V gene's germline CDR1 is KGHDR and CDR2 SFDVKD. In DNA, the CDR3 is TGTGCCACCAGTGACGAGACAGGGGGAATCGATGGCTACACCTTC. It encodes CATSDETGGIDGYTF.

The chain employs TRBV7-9 and TRBJ1-2; D not certain. The CDR3 is 13 amino acids. Trimming took off 7 bases at V and 7 bases at J, with 16 bases between the two ends. Germline CDR1 reads SEHNR; CDR2 reads FQNEAQ (reference sequence). The DNA of the CDR3 is TGTGCCAGCACAGGCATTTTGGTTCCTGGCTACACCTTC. It translates to CASTGILVPGYTF.

This clonotype was seen a handful of times. At one boundary the junction diverges from the germline segment, which might be a read error. The chain employs TRBV7-8 and TRBJ2-7, with D perhaps assigned TRBD1 or TRBD2 (5 bases each). The CDR3 contains 15 residues. The V gene's germline CDR1 is SGHVS and CDR2 FQNEAQ. The CDR3 DNA reads as TGTGCCAGCAGCATAGCCGGGACGGTCCCCCAGGAGCAGTACTTC. It is translated as CASSIAGTVPQEQYF.

This sequence joins TRBV6-1 and TRBJ1-2; TRBD1 might be the D (5 bases). CDR1 and CDR2 from the germline V gene are MNHNS and SASEGT. The V and J ends lost 6 bases and 2 bases respectively, with 10 bases between them. There are 13 residues in the CDR3. CDR3 in amino acids: CASSDSPNYGYTF. CDR3 nucleotides: TGTGCCAGCAGCGACAGTCCCAACTATGGCTACACCTTC.

The chain couples TRBV28 to TRBJ1-6; 7 bases match TRBD1. This CDR3 is 14 amino acids long. Germline V gives CDR1 MDHEN, CDR2 SYDVKM. The trim removed 3 bases at V and 9 bases at J, leaving 5 bases unmatched. CDR3 amino acids: CASSFLTGSSPLHF. The CDR3 nucleotides are TGTGCCAGCAGTTTCTTGACAGGGAGTTCACCCCTCCACTTT.

J is TRBJ1-5 and V is TRBV20-1, with TRBD1 identical over 8 bases. Trimming took 3 bases from V and 5 from J; bases not matched to a gene: 9. Germline V gives CDR1 DFQATT, CDR2 SNEGSKA (reference sequence). CDR3 size: 15 residues. CDR3 sequence reads: CSASGGQGSYQPQHF. The CDR3 DNA sequence: TGCAGTGCTAGTGGTGGACAGGGATCGTATCAGCCCCAGCATTTT.

The chain employs TRBV12-3 or TRBV12-4 and TRBJ2-5; maybe TRBD2 (6 bases). Trimming took off 0 bases at V and 2 bases at J, with 13 bases between the two ends. The CDR3 is 16 amino acids. CDR3 nucleotide sequence: TGTGCCAGCAGTTTAGCGCCGCCAAGCGGGCAAGAGACCCAGTACTTC. This encodes CASSLAPPSGQETQYF.

The CDR3 sequence is CAWSGTGSPLHF. The CDR3 nucleotides are TGTGCCTGGTCCGGGACGGGTTCACCCCTCCACTTT. This chain connects TRBV30 to TRBJ1-6, with D possibly TRBD1 on 5 matching bases. This CDR3 comprises 12 residues. Germline V CDR1 and CDR2: GTSNPN, SVGIG (reference sequence). Between the trimmed V and J ends, which lost 5 bases and 9 bases, there was a span of 11 bases. Combining the CDR3 with reference TRBV30 and TRBJ1-6 gives the whole variable domain SQTIHQWPATLVQPVGSPLSLECTVEGTSNPNLYWYRQAAGRGLQLLFYSVGIGQISSEVPQNLSASRPQDRQFILSSKKLLLSDSGFYLCAWSGTGSPLHFGNGTRLTVT.

V and J are TRBV20-1 and TRBJ2-3; D is uncertain. The germline gives CDR1 DFQATT, CDR2 SNEGSKA (reference sequence). The CDR3 runs to 16 residues. Trimming cost V 5 bases and J 4 bases, with 22 bases left between them. The CDR3 DNA follows: TGCAGTGCTCGCTCACTCTTGGCTTCTGGGCCAGATACGCAGTATTTT. Its translation: CSARSLLASGPDTQYF.

V usage is TRBV27 and J usage is TRBJ2-5; no firm D call. The CDR3 consists of 16 residues. Trimming stripped 2 bases from V and 3 bases from J, with 16 bases between. CDR1 and CDR2 from the germline V gene are MNHEY and SMNVEV (reference sequence). The CDR3 DNA reads as TGTGCCAGCAGTTTAGGCGTGAGGCCTTCGGAAGAGACCCAGTACTTC. Amino acids: CASSLGVRPSEETQYF.

This clonotype was detected only once. The gene calls are TRBV6-1 and TRBJ2-7, with D perhaps TRBD1 (6 bases). Germline-derived CDR1 and CDR2 are MNHNS and SASEGT. The length of the CDR3 is 15 residues. Trimming took 2 bases from V and 6 from J, leaving 17 bases between them. CDR3 sequence: CASSELYRDISEQYF. CDR3 bases: TGTGCCAGCAGTGAATTATACAGGGACATTTCCGAGCAGTACTTC.

A single count supports this clonotype. V and J are TRBV7-8 and TRBJ1-1, with D possibly being TRBD1 (5 bases). The germline gives CDR1 SGHVS, CDR2 FQNEAQ. This CDR3 region has 15 residues. Trimming removed 5 bases from V and 1 base from J, with 14 bases in between. The CDR3 protein is CASSQTDSGNTEAFF. CDR3 DNA sequence: TGTGCCAGCAGCCAAACCGACAGTGGGAACACTGAAGCTTTCTTT.

J is TRBJ2-7 and V is TRBV6-2 or TRBV6-3, with no clear D. V lost 6 bases and J 3 bases, leaving 6 bases between the germline ends. CDR1 is MNHEY and CDR2 is SVGEGT in the germline V gene. The CDR3 is made up of 11 amino acids. The CDR3 nucleotides read TGTGCCAGCAGCATCAACTACGAGCAGTACTTC. Protein product: CASSINYEQYF.

The V and J genes are TRBV10-3 and TRBJ1-1, with no clear D. The CDR3 covers 14 residues. V gave up 1 base and J gave up 1 base, with 7 bases separating them. CDR1 and CDR2 (germline): ENHRY, SYGVKD. The CDR3 bases are TGTGCCATCAGTGAGTTCGGCAGGAACACTGAAGCTTTCTTT. Its protein is CAISEFGRNTEAFF.

The chain carries TRBV4-2 and TRBJ1-6, with TRBD1 as a possible D gene (6 bases). The CDR3 runs to 15 residues. Germline loops: CDR1 LGHNA, CDR2 YNFKEQ. With 1 base removed from V and 13 bases from J, the gap between germline ends came to 17 bases. CDR3 nucleotide sequence: TGTGCCAGCAGCCAAGTGTCTGGGGGCGCCGGGCCCCTCCACTTT. Its translation: CASSQVSGGAGPLHF.